Listed below are T cell receptor beta chains from one sample, sequenced in a study of long-term antiretroviral therapy in people with HIV. Only in-frame clones appear in the TCRdb table, and some are missing; sequencing was by immunoSEQ multiplex PCR. The table shows roughly 12,000 clones, with about four fifths occurring only once. The source was unsorted PBMCs, collected 1.2 years after starting antiretroviral therapy. The receptors originated from a man in his forties with HIV. CDR3s leave out the opening cysteine and the closing phenylalanine or tryptophan.

V	length	J	CDR3
TRBV10-3	11	TRBJ1-5	AISESDNQPQH
TRBV6-1	13	TRBJ2-1	ASTQGRGSYNEQF
TRBV5-1	15	TRBJ1-4	ASSLGQGGSTNEKLF
TRBV11-3	11	TRBJ2-2	ASSLRGAGELF
TRBV7-6	14	TRBJ2-3	ASSEGGTSVRDTQY
TRBV28	13	TRBJ1-4	ASSGGGGQAEKLF
TRBV28	12	TRBJ2-7	ASRLTSGSYEQY
TRBV28	13	TRBJ1-1	ASGEQGRMNTEAF
TRBV13	14	TRBJ2-5	ASSLSRQLNQETQY
TRBV2	11	TRBJ1-1	ASSDWGNTEAF
TRBV5-1	9	TRBJ2-7	ASSLDGEQY
TRBV19	11	TRBJ1-1	ASSGGTNTEAF
TRBV5-1	12	TRBJ2-7	ASSLGGTAYEQY
TRBV13	14	TRBJ2-2	ASSLYDWGNTGELF
TRBV6-1	12	TRBJ2-7	ASSEGQGNYEQY
TRBV10-3	12	TRBJ2-2	ATGQAANTGELF
TRBV19	14	TRBJ2-7	ASSTEDRGNIGEQY
TRBV4-3	14	TRBJ1-4	ASSRGDSRGNEKLF
TRBV5-1	14	TRBJ2-7	ASSSRSGVATVEQY
TRBV5-4	13	TRBJ1-2	ASSLRDRSLYGYT
TRBV28	11	TRBJ1-6	ASTPTGESPLH
TRBV11-2	12	TRBJ1-1	ASSREQGRTEAF
TRBV27	13	TRBJ2-7	ASSQSGGGTREQY
TRBV19	13	TRBJ1-6	ASRPNGGVNSPLH
TRBV6-5	10	TRBJ1-2	ASSWGRYGYT
TRBV27	11	TRBJ2-7	ASSFGFTYEQY
TRBV10-1	14	TRBJ2-1	ASSPSLLLAGNEQF
TRBV5-5	11	TRBJ2-7	ASSFGTGWEQY
TRBV15	13	TRBJ1-1	ATEGTRSGNTEAF
TRBV19	14	TRBJ1-3	ASSREAARNGNTIY
TRBV10-2	11	TRBJ2-7	ASSEGTTYEQY
TRBV5-6	11	TRBJ1-1	ASRFWESAEAF
TRBV6-1	8	TRBJ1-4	ASRDEKLF
TRBV7-6	12	TRBJ1-1	ASSFREGNTEAF
TRBV2	17	TRBJ1-2	ASSERGLRAVRSNYGYT
TRBV30	12	TRBJ1-3	AWSVGRSGNTIY
TRBV19	16	TRBJ1-5	ASSIMGLSGISNQPQH
TRBV10-2	12	TRBJ1-2	ASMSGQGNYGYT
TRBV5-4	12	TRBJ1-3	ASSLASSGNTIY
TRBV10-1	11	TRBJ1-2	ASSDTREYGYT
TRBV4-2	14	TRBJ1-4	ASSFLDRRSNEKLF
TRBV29-1	12	TRBJ1-1	SVRDSGAPTEAF
TRBV27	12	TRBJ1-2	ASTGTGNNYGYT
TRBV5-4	12	TRBJ2-7	ASSLGPRASEQY
TRBV2	13	TRBJ1-2	ASSESDGVGYGYT
TRBV9	13	TRBJ2-6	ASTLQGPGANVLT
TRBV5-1	13	TRBJ2-3	ASSFQGGGTDTQY
TRBV21-1	15	TRBJ1-5	ASTQPPRPTRNQPQH
TRBV10-2	11	TRBJ2-7	ASSESISYEQY
TRBV28	15	TRBJ2-4	ASLSMTGGAAKNIQY
TRBV6-1	11	TRBJ2-2	ASSEARAMGLF
TRBV5-6	13	TRBJ1-2	ASSLRREGAGGYT
TRBV9	11	TRBJ2-2	ASSVGHGGELF
TRBV9	14	TRBJ1-4	ASSVATRGQDEKLF
TRBV29-1	11	TRBJ2-7	SALGQAVYEQY
TRBV28	12	TRBJ1-1	ASRRDRAGTEAF
TRBV6-5	11	TRBJ1-1	ASSYGESFEAF
TRBV19	12	TRBJ2-3	ASSYRGDTDTQY
TRBV11-2	15	TRBJ2-5	ASSQGTSGGIQETQY